Shown below are 25 T cell receptor beta chains from a single sample sequenced in a study of T cell repertoires in cytomegalovirus infection (dated by TCRdb to the late 2010s). The listed sequencing device is Illumina HiSeq 1500. TCRdb reworked the public reads: Q25 trimming with fastp, MiXCR clone assembly, productive beta chains retained. Each entry is one CDR3 protein sequence, shown with its most common DNA and genes. The sample table shows 450,000 to 550,000 distinct CDR3 sequences, and about 15% are seen once. The ten largest make up 20% to 30% of the sample. Sequencing used CD8+ T cells from PBMCs. The source is a human donor in good health (CMV status not recorded). Some clones in this sample may be carry-over from other donors' samples.

This clonotype was counted ten times or more. This sequence joins TRBV7-9 and TRBJ1-1; D might be TRBD1 (5 bases). The CDR3 contains 17 residues. Per the germline V gene, CDR1 is SEHNR and CDR2 is FQNEAQ (reference sequence). Trimming removed 1 base from V and 3 bases from J, with 18 bases in between. The CDR3 DNA follows: TGTGCCAGCAGCTTAGTAGGGGACGCCTTCCGAGACACTGAAGCTTTCTTT. Protein: CASSLVGDAFRDTEAFF.

This clonotype was recorded only once. J is TRBJ2-1 and V is TRBV15; the D gene is possibly TRBD2 (5 bases). This CDR3 spans 15 amino acids. The ends were cut back, 2 bases at V and 9 bases at J, with 17 bases in the middle. Germline V gene data show CDR1 as LNHNV and CDR2 as YYDKDF (reference sequence). In nucleotides, the CDR3 is TGTGCCACCAGCAGATCGCCGGGATCTAGTCGTGAGCAGTTCTTC. Protein sequence: CATSRSPGSSREQFF.

This clonotype was seen a handful of times. The chain couples TRBV7-3 to TRBJ1-5, with D hard to call. CDR1 and CDR2 (germline): SGHTA, FQGTGA. The CDR3 covers 13 residues. V was pared by 9 bases and J by 0 bases, with 9 bases between. This CDR3 is CARPTYSNQPQHF. In DNA, the CDR3 is TGTGCCAGACCGACTTATAGCAATCAGCCCCAGCATTTT.

The sample holds a few counts of this clonotype. This chain uses TRBV20-1 with TRBJ2-1, with TRBD2 identical over 12 bases. CDR1 is DFQATT and CDR2 is SNEGSKA in the germline V gene (reference sequence). The CDR3 is 15 residues long. V shed 5 bases, J shed 9 bases, and the junction held 11 bases outside the gene matches. The CDR3 region has the DNA TGCAGTGCTCAAGACGGGACTAGCGGGCAGAGTGAGCAGTTCTTC. This codes for CSAQDGTSGQSEQFF.

The chain joins TRBV5-4 to TRBJ2-2; the match to TRBD2 covers 11 bases. Germline trimming cut 2 bases from V and 2 bases from J; bases unmatched to any gene: 5. CDR1 and CDR2 (germline): SGHNT, YYREEE (reference sequence). This CDR3 is 17 amino acids long. In DNA, the CDR3 is TGTGCCAGCAGCTTCGGTAGCGGGGGGGGAAACACCGGGGAGCTGTTTTTT. It is translated as CASSFGSGGGNTGELFF. Drawing the rest from reference TRBV5-4 and TRBJ2-2, the complete variable domain is ETGVTQSPTHLIKTRGQQVTLRCSSQSGHNTVSWYQQALGQGPQFIFQYYREEENGRGNFPPRFSGLQFPNYSSELNVNALELDDSALYLCASSFGSGGGNTGELFFGEGSRLTVL.

This clonotype was seen repeatedly, ten times or more. This rearrangement joins TRBV24-1 to TRBJ2-1; D may match TRBD1 or TRBD2 (6 bases each). V was trimmed by 5 bases and J by 10 bases, leaving 11 bases between them. Germline CDR1 reads KGHDR; CDR2 reads SFDVKD. This CDR3 is built from 12 residues. The CDR3 DNA is TGTGCCACCAGTGGGGGGGCAGGAGAGCAGTTCTTC. Its protein product is CATSGGAGEQFF.

A few counts support this clonotype. A much larger clone is a single base away; this may be a read error. The CDR3 region has the DNA TGTTCCAGCAGCCGTACAGATACGCAGTATTTT. Its protein product is CSSSRTDTQYF. This chain joins TRBV7-8 and TRBJ2-3; D remains unclear. CDR1 and CDR2 (germline): SGHVS, FQNEAQ. This CDR3 has 11 amino acids.

This clonotype was observed many times. CDR3 sequence (DNA): TGTGCCATCAGTGGGAGTAGCGGGAGTCCCTCCTACAATGAGCAGTTCTTC. Translating it yields CAISGSSGSPSYNEQFF. The rearrangement links TRBV10-3 to TRBJ2-1; 9 nucleotides agree with TRBD2. The CDR3 is made up of 17 amino acids. J lost 0 bases, V lost 4 bases, and 7 bases had no gene match. The germline V gene has CDR1 ENHRY and CDR2 SYGVKD.

CDR3: CSASRLAGGAISLFYEQYF. The CDR3 coding sequence is TGCAGTGCTAGCCGACTAGCGGGGGGGGCAATATCATTATTCTACGAGCAGTACTTC. The chain joins TRBV20-1 to TRBJ2-7, with 14 bases lining up with TRBD2. The CDR3 is 19 amino acids. J lost 3 bases, V lost 3 bases, and 16 bases had no gene match. Germline V gene lookup returns CDR1 DFQATT and CDR2 SNEGSKA (reference sequence).

This clonotype was counted between two and nine times. The chain couples TRBV3-1 to TRBJ2-7, with D unresolved. Germline assignment: CDR1 LGHDT and CDR2 YNNKEL (reference sequence). The CDR3 sequence is 16 residues long. Trimming removed 0 bases from V and 1 base from J, with 13 bases in between. This chain's CDR3 is CASSQDLLGRSYEQYF. CDR3 nucleotide sequence: TGTGCCAGCAGCCAAGATCTCTTAGGCAGATCCTACGAGCAGTACTTC.

As concerns this clonotype: The junction departs from germline at one end; a sequencing error may be responsible. The V and J genes are TRBV12-3 or TRBV12-4 and TRBJ2-1; either TRBD1 or TRBD2 may supply D (6 bases each). The CDR3 length is 16 residues. The CDR3 coding sequence is TGTGCAAGCAGGCGAAGGTCGGGGGCCAAGTACAATGATCAGTTCTTC. It specifies CASRRRSGAKYNDQFF.

This clonotype was counted at least ten times. The chain employs TRBV7-3 and TRBJ2-1; 7 bases fit TRBD1. Germline CDR1 reads SGHTA; CDR2 reads FQGTGA. With 2 bases clipped from V and 6 bases from J, the junction kept 4 bases outside the gene matches. The CDR3 contains 14 residues. The DNA of the CDR3 is TGTGCCAGCAGCTTAGGGGACAGCGGCAATGAGCAGTTCTTC. The encoded protein is CASSLGDSGNEQFF.

This clonotype was observed a handful of times. The V call is TRBV19, the J call TRBJ2-1; D not resolved. This CDR3 has 10 amino acids. V lost 11 bases and J lost 7, with 9 bases in between. Germline CDR1 reads LNHDA; CDR2 reads SQIVND (reference sequence). The CDR3 is CASYGNEQFF. The CDR3 DNA sequence: TGTGCCTCCTATGGAAATGAGCAGTTCTTC.

The chain employs TRBV19 and TRBJ2-3; weak D call: TRBD1 (7 bases). The germline CDR1 and CDR2 sequences are LNHDA and SQIVND (reference sequence). V was pared by 2 bases and J by 4 bases, with 13 bases between. The CDR3 contains 15 residues. The CDR3 sequence is CASSIFTGEADTQYF. CDR3 DNA: TGTGCCAGTAGTATATTTACAGGGGAGGCAGATACGCAGTATTTT.

This clonotype was counted ten times or more. V gene TRBV28 combines with J gene TRBJ2-7, with 9 positions matching TRBD2. The CDR3 consists of 16 residues. With 6 bases clipped from V and 6 bases from J, the junction kept 15 bases outside the gene matches. Looked up from germline, CDR1 is MDHEN and CDR2 is SYDVKM. The CDR3 protein is CASSFPGLAGKGEQYF. CDR3 in DNA: TGTGCCAGCAGCTTCCCGGGGCTAGCGGGGAAAGGCGAGCAGTACTTC.

This clonotype was recorded at least ten times. The chain joins TRBV7-3 to TRBJ2-1; 13 bases agree with TRBD2. Germline V lookup: CDR1 SGHTA, CDR2 FQGTGA. The CDR3 extends over 15 amino acids. V lost 5 bases, J lost 7 bases, and 5 bases stayed unmatched. The CDR3 coding sequence is TGTGCCAGCAGCACTGGACTAGCGGGAGTTAATGAGCAGTTCTTC. It encodes CASSTGLAGVNEQFF.

In its sample, this clonotype was seen many times. The chain carries TRBV27 and TRBJ2-7; D is possibly TRBD1 or TRBD2 (5 bases each). Germline V CDR1 and CDR2: MNHEY, SMNVEV (reference sequence). The CDR3 contains 15 residues. The V and J ends lost 0 bases and 0 bases respectively, with 9 bases between them. DNA of the CDR3: TGTGCCAGCAGTTTATCCCGGGGCGGCTCCTACGAGCAGTACTTC. This sequence encodes CASSLSRGGSYEQYF.

The chain has TRBV9 and TRBJ2-3; D is possibly TRBD2 (7 bases). Germline lookup yields CDR1 SGDLS and CDR2 YYNGEE. The length of the CDR3 is 16 residues. Trimming pared 10 bases from V and 0 bases from J, leaving 21 bases between. CDR3: CAPSRGGGPSTDTQYF. The CDR3 DNA is TGTGCCCCGAGCCGTGGCGGGGGCCCTAGCACAGATACGCAGTATTTT.

This clonotype showed up many times. J is TRBJ2-7 and V is TRBV11-1; 11 positions match TRBD2. J gave up 5 bases and V 4 bases, and 10 bases lay outside the gene matches. The CDR3 spans 16 residues. In germline, CDR1 is SGHAT, CDR2 FQDESV (reference sequence). The CDR3 DNA follows: TGTGCCAGCAGCTCCTATAGCGGGGGGGCCGAGAACGAGCAGTACTTC. Encoded protein: CASSSYSGGAENEQYF.

Ten or more counts support this clonotype. The chain couples TRBV7-6 to TRBJ1-4; D uncertain. The CDR3 consists of 15 residues. V shed 1 base and J shed 8 bases, with 14 bases lying between them. CDR1 and CDR2 (germline): SGHVS, FNYEAQ. The CDR3 region has the DNA TGTGCCAGCAGCTTAGAGGGCTGGACGGGGGAAAAACTGTTTTTT. Its translation: CASSLEGWTGEKLFF.

The chain links TRBV4-1 to TRBJ1-2; a possible D gene is TRBD1 (5 bases). Germline CDR1 reads MGHRA; CDR2 reads YSYEKL. The CDR3 covers 18 residues. V was cut by 1 base and J by 1 base, with 19 bases left in between. The CDR3 loop is CASSQGHRATGLNYGYTF. The CDR3 coding sequence is TGCGCCAGCAGCCAAGGACACCGGGCCACAGGTCTTAACTATGGCTACACCTTC.

The chain has TRBV29-1 and TRBJ1-2; a weak D match, TRBD1 (5 bases). Germline-derived CDR1 and CDR2 are SQVTM and ANQGSEA. The CDR3 is made up of 13 amino acids. V lost 6 bases and J lost 8, with 19 bases in between. For the CDR3, the DNA is TGCAGCGTAGTAGCCGGGACCCTTTACGGCTACACCTTC. Its translation is CSVVAGTLYGYTF.

This clonotype was detected many times. The V and J genes are TRBV23-1 and TRBJ2-3; D not resolved. TRBV23-1 is an open reading frame whose function is uncertain. Deletions cut 4 bases from V and 3 bases from J, with 14 bases between. The CDR3 has 15 amino acids. CDR3 region: CASSLLPEGTDTQYF. The CDR3 nucleotides read TGCGCCAGCAGTCTGCTCCCCGAAGGTACAGATACGCAGTATTTT.

This clonotype was seen a few times. The rearrangement joins TRBV10-2 to TRBJ1-5, with D perhaps TRBD1 (6 bases). This CDR3 contains 14 residues. V dropped 3 bases and J dropped 6 bases, with 12 bases sitting between them. Germline V gene lookup returns CDR1 WSHSY and CDR2 SAAADI. The chain's CDR3 is CASSEGTRGQPQHF. The CDR3 DNA reads as TGCGCCAGCAGTGAAGGGACAAGGGGTCAGCCCCAGCATTTT.

In this sample, this clonotype turned up once. Since a much larger clone is just one base distant, this may be a read error. This CDR3 fails to terminate in the conserved phenylalanine or tryptophan, so it likely reflects a read error. The chain uses TRBV7-3 and TRBJ2-7, with 10 bases fitting TRBD1. The germline gives CDR1 SGHTA, CDR2 FQGTGA. The CDR3 totals 14 residues. V shed 5 bases, J shed 6 bases, and the junction held 7 bases outside the gene matches. In DNA, the CDR3 is TGTGCCAGCAGCCCGGGACAGGGGATCGGCGAGCAGTACTTA. Translating gives CASSPGQGIGEQYL.